The clone carrying this T cell receptor beta chain was seen a few times. The antigen is not known. Losses at the gene ends were 3 bases for V and 2 bases for J; bases not matched to a gene: 5. This CDR3 comprises 15 residues. Looked up from germline, CDR1 is SQVTM and CDR2 is ANQGSEA. This record comes from a study of long-term antiretroviral therapy in people with HIV. The overall study: About a decade before 2015, the earliest samples were taken when ART was typically delayed.

The study's findings and limits: Across all time points, the repertoire was dominated by clones that expanded before ART.

The assay, immunoSEQ v3.0, was run at survey level. Profiling relied on immunoSEQ multiplex PCR, and the TCRdb table lists in-frame clones only, not all of them. The sample consists of tens of thousands of clones, 79% of them appearing once. Sample: unsorted PBMCs, taken 4.1 years after starting antiretroviral therapy. V usage is TRBV29-1 and J usage is TRBJ2-1; TRBD2 matches at 9 bases. This sequence originates from a woman in her forties with HIV. The CDR3 nucleotides read TGCAGCGTTGAGTGGCGGGAGGGCGCCTACAATGAGCAGTTCTTC. Its translation: CSVEWREGAYNEQFF.